This TCR beta chain was profiled in a study of blood T cell repertoires in COVID-19. This table comes from immunoSEQ multiplex PCR, and its TCRdb copy is limited to in-frame clones, with some not included. The sample shows a few hundred thousand clones, under 90% of them seen only once. V lost 7 bases and J lost 8, with 18 bases in between. Germline V gene data show CDR1 as LNHDA and CDR2 as SQIVND (reference sequence). This CDR3 is 14 amino acids long. The sequence came from a woman aged 80 or over with COVID-19, enrolled during active disease. Sample: peripheral blood. The genes are TRBV19 and TRBJ1-3; D is unresolved. CDR3 in DNA: TGTGCCAGTAATTCGCAGGCCGGATGGGACACCATATATTTT. Amino acids: CASNSQAGWDTIYF.